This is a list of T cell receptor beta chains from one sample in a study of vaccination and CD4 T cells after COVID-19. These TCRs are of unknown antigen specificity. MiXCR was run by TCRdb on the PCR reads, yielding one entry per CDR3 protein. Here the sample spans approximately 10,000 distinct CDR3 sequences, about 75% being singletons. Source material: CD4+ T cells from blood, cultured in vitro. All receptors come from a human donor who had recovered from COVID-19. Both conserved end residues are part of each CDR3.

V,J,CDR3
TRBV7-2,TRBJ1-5,CASSARVLGNQPQHF
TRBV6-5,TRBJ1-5,CASSYSGTGNQPQHF
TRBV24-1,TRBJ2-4,CATSDTSGSNIQYF
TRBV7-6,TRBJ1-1,CASSPRVGTEAFF
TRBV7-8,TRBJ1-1,CASSLGGQSEAFF
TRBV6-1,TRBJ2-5,CASRRLAGTQETQYF
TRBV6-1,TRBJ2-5,CASSEALTSPQETQYF
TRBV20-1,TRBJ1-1,CSAQKGKDEAFF
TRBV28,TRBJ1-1,CATLYLGQGLMNTEAFF
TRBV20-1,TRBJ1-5,CSAEGTGGGPQHF
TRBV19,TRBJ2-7,CASSMTSGRGSYEQYF
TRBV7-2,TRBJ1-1,CASSLGSARTDF
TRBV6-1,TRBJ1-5,CASSEGPGAGQPQHF
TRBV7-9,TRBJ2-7,CASSSLQGAPGEQYF
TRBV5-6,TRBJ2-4,CASSHLDNRAKNIQYF
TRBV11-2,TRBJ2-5,CASSLAETQYF
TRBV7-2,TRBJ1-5,CASSLGPTGPQHF
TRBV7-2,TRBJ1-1,CASSLVLYTEAFF
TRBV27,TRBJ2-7,CASQRGAGYEQYF
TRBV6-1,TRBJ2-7,CASSEAQLLPEQYF
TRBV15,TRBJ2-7,CATSRTSGGYEQYF
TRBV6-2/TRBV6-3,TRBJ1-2,CASSYSWAAGYTF